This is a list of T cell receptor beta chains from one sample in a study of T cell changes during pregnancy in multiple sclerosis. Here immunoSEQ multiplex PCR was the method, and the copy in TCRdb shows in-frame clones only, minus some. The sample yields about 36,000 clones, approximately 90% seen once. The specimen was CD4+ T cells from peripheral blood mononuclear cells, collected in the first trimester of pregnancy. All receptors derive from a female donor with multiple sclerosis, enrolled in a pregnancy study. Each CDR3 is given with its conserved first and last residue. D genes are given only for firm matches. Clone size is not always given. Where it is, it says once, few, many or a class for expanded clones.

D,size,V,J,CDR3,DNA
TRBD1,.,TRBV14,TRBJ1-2,CASSRFDGGGVGYTF,TGTGCCAGCAGCCGATTTGATGGAGGGGGCGTCGGCTACACCTTC
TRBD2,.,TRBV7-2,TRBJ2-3,CASGLRGADTQYF,TGTGCCAGCGGGCTCCGGGGGGCAGATACGCAGTATTTT
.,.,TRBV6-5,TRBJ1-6,CASSYSDSNSPLHF,TGTGCCAGCAGTTACTCAGATAGTAATTCACCCCTCCACTTT
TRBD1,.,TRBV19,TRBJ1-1,CASSPTWTGPNTEAFF,TGTGCCAGTAGTCCAACCTGGACAGGACCTAACACTGAAGCTTTCTTT
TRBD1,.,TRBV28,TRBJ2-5,CASMTGAQETQYF,TGTGCCAGTATGACAGGGGCTCAAGAGACCCAGTACTTC
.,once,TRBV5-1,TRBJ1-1,CASSWGQAEAFF,TGCGCCAGCAGCTGGGGACAAGCTGAAGCTTTCTTT
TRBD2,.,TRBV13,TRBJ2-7,CASSEGTSGKFYEQYF,TGTGCCAGCAGCGAGGGGACTAGCGGGAAATTTTACGAGCAGTACTTC
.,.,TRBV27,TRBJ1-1,CASSLYRLGGTEAFF,TGTGCCAGCAGTCTTTACAGGCTTGGCGGCACTGAAGCTTTCTTT
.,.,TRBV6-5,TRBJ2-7,CASSRDNYEQYF,TGTGCCAGCAGTCGGGACAACTACGAGCAGTACTTC
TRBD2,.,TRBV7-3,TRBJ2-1,CASSLMGLAGNNEQFF,TGTGCCAGCAGCTTAATGGGACTAGCGGGAAACAATGAGCAGTTCTTC
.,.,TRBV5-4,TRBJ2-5,CASSSGFQETQYF,TGTGCCAGCAGCTCGGGGTTTCAAGAGACCCAGTACTTC
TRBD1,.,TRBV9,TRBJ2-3,CASSVGTGFVGDTQYF,TGTGCCAGCAGCGTAGGGACAGGTTTTGTCGGGGATACGCAGTATTTT
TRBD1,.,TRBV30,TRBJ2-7,CAWSGQGGFGEQYF,TGTGCCTGGAGTGGACAGGGGGGGTTTGGGGAGCAGTACTTC
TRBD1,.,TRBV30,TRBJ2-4,CAWSPTTGGWEQYF,TGTGCCTGGAGTCCAACAACAGGGGGCTGGGAACAGTACTTC
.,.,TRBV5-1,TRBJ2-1,CASSLEGTNNEQFF,TGCGCCAGCAGCTTGGAGGGGACAAACAATGAGCAGTTCTTC
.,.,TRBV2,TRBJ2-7,CASSEVDRNSYEQYF,TGTGCCAGCAGTGAAGTCGACAGGAACTCCTACGAGCAGTACTTC
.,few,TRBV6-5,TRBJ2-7,CASGGTKAYEQYF,TGTGCCAGCGGGGGCACCAAGGCCTACGAGCAGTACTTC
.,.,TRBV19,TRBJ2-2,CASSRQVTGELFF,TGTGCCAGTAGCAGACAGGTGACCGGGGAGCTGTTTTTT
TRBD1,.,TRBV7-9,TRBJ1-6,CASSLGQGRFSPLHF,TGTGCCAGCAGCTTGGGACAGGGACGCTTTTCACCCCTCCACTTT
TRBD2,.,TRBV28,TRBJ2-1,CASTAQEAGGTHEQFF,TGTGCCAGCACTGCCCAGGAAGCGGGAGGGACGCATGAGCAGTTCTTC
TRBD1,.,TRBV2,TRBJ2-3,CASSARTGPDTQYF,TGTGCCAGCAGCGCCAGGACAGGTCCAGATACGCAGTATTTT